The sequence of this TCR beta chain was determined in a study of CD8+ T cells in alopecia areata. On the study more broadly: Dosing with tofacitinib proceeded for 6 to 18 months, followed by 6 months off drug.

This CDR3 is built from 16 residues. Germline loops: CDR1 SQVTM, CDR2 ANQGSEA. V was shortened by 4 bases and J by 2 bases, with 15 bases between the two germline ends. Regarding this clone: What it binds is unknown.

The authors extracted RNA and reverse transcribed it into cDNA as the sequencing template. This table comes from immunoSEQ multiplex PCR, and its TCRdb copy is limited to in-frame clones, with some not included. The data contain 200,000 to 250,000 clones, more than 45% of them singletons. Treatment here: oral pan-JAK inhibitor, 5-10 mg twice daily. Study-level points and caveats: Tofacitinib produced a significant decrease in scalp clonality and in expanded CD8+ clones among the top 100.

The specimen was CD4+ T cells sorted from blood, collected at week 4, from a patient treated with tofacitinib. The chain has TRBV29-1 and TRBJ2-6, with D possibly being TRBD1 (6 bases). The clonotype was recovered from a human donor with alopecia areata. CDR3: CSVAKTTGPGANVLTF. As DNA, the CDR3 is TGCAGCGTTGCTAAAACGACAGGCCCTGGGGCCAACGTCCTGACTTTC.